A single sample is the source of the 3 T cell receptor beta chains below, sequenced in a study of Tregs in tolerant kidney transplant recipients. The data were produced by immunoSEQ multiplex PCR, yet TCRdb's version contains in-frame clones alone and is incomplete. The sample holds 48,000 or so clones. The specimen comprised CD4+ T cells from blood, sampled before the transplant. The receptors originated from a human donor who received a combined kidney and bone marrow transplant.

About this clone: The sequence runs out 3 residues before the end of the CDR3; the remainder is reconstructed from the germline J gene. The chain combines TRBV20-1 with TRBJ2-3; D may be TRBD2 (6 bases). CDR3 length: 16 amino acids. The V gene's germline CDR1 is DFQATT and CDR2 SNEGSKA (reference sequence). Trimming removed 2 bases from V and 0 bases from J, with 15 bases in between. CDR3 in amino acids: CSARPFKRVSTDTQYF. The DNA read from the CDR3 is TGCAGTGCTAGACCTTTTAAGCGGGTTAGCACAGATACG.

CDR3 loop: CASSLVAGANTGELFF. The sequenced part of the CDR3 DNA is TGTGCCAGCAGCTTAGTGGCGGGAGCTAACACCGGGGAG. The rearrangement uses TRBV7-6 and TRBJ2-2, with 7 bases fitting TRBD2. The read terminates 3 residues before the CDR3 end, so the remaining end is supplied by the germline J gene. The CDR3 totals 16 residues. Trimming at V came to 1 base and at J to 2 bases, leaving 4 bases not matched to a gene. Germline V CDR1 and CDR2: SGHVS, FNYEAQ.

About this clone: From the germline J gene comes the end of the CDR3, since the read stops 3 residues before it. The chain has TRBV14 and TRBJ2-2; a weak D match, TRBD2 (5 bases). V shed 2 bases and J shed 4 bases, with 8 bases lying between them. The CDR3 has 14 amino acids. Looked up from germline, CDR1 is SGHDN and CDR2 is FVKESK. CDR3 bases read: TGTGCCAGCAGCCAAAGAGGGCTCACCGGGGAG. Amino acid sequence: CASSQRGLTGE. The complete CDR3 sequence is CASSQRGLTGELFF.